The T cell receptor beta chain described here comes from a study of shared clonotypes between healthy human individuals. CDR3 size: 12 residues. The V end was cut by 0 bases, the J end by 7 bases, with 4 bases between. The V gene's germline CDR1 is SEHNR and CDR2 FQNEAQ (reference sequence). This was a deep-level run. Original processing notes: Junction-only immunoSEQ data arrived without quality scores, meaning filtering differed. Profiled with immunoSEQ multiplex PCR; TCRdb holds only in-frame clones, not every one. The V and J calls and the clone size are those of that table, but D and trimming were determined from the DNA. The sample shows about 580,000 clones, 95% to 98% of them seen only once. Study results and limitations: Naive CD4 clonotypes overlapped across several donors at roughly 5.1%.

On this clone: Its target is unknown.

As defined, naive CD8 cells were CD45RO-negative and positively selected for CCR7, with terminally differentiated effector memory CD45RA+ cells excluded. All donors were Caucasian adults living in Nashville, Tennessee. The chain recombines TRBV7-9 with TRBJ1-3; no reliable D call. Material: naive CD8+ T cells sorted from blood. The sequence was collected from a young man in good health. CDR3 amino acids: CASSLALNTIYF. DNA for the CDR3: TGTGCCAGCAGCTTAGCGCTGAACACCATATATTTT.